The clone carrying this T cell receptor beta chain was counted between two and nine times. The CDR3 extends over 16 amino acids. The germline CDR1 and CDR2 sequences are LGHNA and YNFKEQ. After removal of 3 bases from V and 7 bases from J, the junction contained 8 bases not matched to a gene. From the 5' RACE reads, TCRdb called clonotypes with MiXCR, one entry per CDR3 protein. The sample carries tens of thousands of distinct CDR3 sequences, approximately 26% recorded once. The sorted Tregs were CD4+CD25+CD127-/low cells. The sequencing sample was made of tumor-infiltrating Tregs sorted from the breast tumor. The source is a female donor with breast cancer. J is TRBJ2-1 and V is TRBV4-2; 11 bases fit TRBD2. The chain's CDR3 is CASSHHTSGSRNEQFF. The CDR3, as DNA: TGTGCCAGCAGCCACCACACTAGCGGGAGCAGGAATGAGCAGTTCTTC.